This passage covers 7 T cell receptor beta chains from one sample sequenced in a study of neurological immune-mediated disorders. Time point here: technical triplicate 1. In TCRdb, the 5' RACE reads were re-called with MiXCR into one record per CDR3 protein. The sample yields 25,000 or so distinct CDR3 sequences, 13% seen once. The sequencing sample was made of CD4+ T cells from blood. The receptors derive from a female donor with HTLV-1-associated myelopathy (HAM/TSP).

Points on this clonotype: The limits of the CDR3 on the DNA are not certain, so only TCRdb's listed CDR3 is given. This sequence joins TRBV5-1 and TRBJ2-3; no check of the table's D call, TRBD2, against the DNA was made. The germline V gene encodes CDR1 SGHRS and CDR2 YFSETQ. From its first to its last residue, the CDR3 has 20 amino acids. The CDR3 here is CASSFYICSVASGAADTQYF.

This clonotype is termed large. The gene calls are TRBV20-1 and TRBJ2-1, with a weak D call TRBD1 (5 bases). This CDR3 spans 11 amino acids. The germline V gene has CDR1 DFQATT and CDR2 SNEGSKA (reference sequence). The germline V and J ends were trimmed by 2 bases and 14 bases, with 13 bases remaining between them. This CDR3 is CSARSDTVEFF. As DNA, the CDR3 is TGCAGTGCTAGATCGGACACCGTAGAGTTCTTC.

This clonotype was observed at least ten times. The chain employs TRBV5-6 and TRBJ2-7; D is unclear. This CDR3 is built from 11 residues. Germline-derived CDR1 and CDR2 are SGHDT and YYEEEE. The V gene lost 2 bases and the J gene lost 0 bases, with 0 bases spanning the gap. Here the CDR3 DNA reads TGTGCCAGCAGCTTCTCCTACGAGCAGTACTTC. Encoded protein: CASSFSYEQYF.

This clonotype was detected ten times or more. J is TRBJ2-1 and V is TRBV24-1; TRBD1 matches at 8 bases. V dropped 10 bases and J dropped 5; count of bases not matched to a gene: 9. Germline assignment: CDR1 KGHDR and CDR2 SFDVKD. This CDR3 is 14 amino acids long. The CDR3 bases are TGTGCCACTATTACCCCGGGACAGGACAATGAGCAGTTCTTC. It specifies CATITPGQDNEQFF.

This clonotype was seen at least ten times. The rearrangement joins TRBV20-1 to TRBJ1-5, with 11 positions matching TRBD1. From germline, CDR1 is DFQATT and CDR2 SNEGSKA (reference sequence). V dropped 1 base and J dropped 5; count of bases not matched to a gene: 4. The CDR3 extends over 15 amino acids. CDR3 nucleotide sequence: TGCAGTGCTAGAGGTGGGACAGGGGGACATCAGCCCCAGCATTTT. Its translation is CSARGGTGGHQPQHF.

As concerns this clonotype: Because the CDR3's place on the DNA is in doubt, the DNA is left out and the CDR3 is given as listed by TCRdb. The chain combines TRBV27 with TRBJ1-6; the listed D gene, TRBD1, was not tested against the DNA. Germline V CDR1 and CDR2: MNHEY, SMNVEV (reference sequence). The length of the CDR3 is 15 amino acids, counting both ends. CDR3 region: CASILDRAGDSPLHF.

The sample holds many counts of this clonotype. The rearrangement joins TRBV29-1 to TRBJ1-2; no clear D. Trimming stripped 1 base from V and 0 bases from J, with 12 bases between. CDR3 size: 15 residues. Per the germline V gene, CDR1 is SQVTM and CDR2 is ANQGSEA. For the CDR3, the DNA is TGCAGCGTTGAAGGGACCGCTTTAGCTAACTATGGCTACACCTTC. It yields the protein CSVEGTALANYGYTF.